The clone carrying this T cell receptor (beta chain) has a handful of counts. This record comes from a study of blood T cell repertoires in COVID-19. As for the study in general: Samples representing acute and convalescent COVID-19 were sourced from the United States, Italy and Spain.

TCRdb's copy holds only in-frame clones and misses some; the assay was immunoSEQ multiplex PCR. The data hold roughly 28,000 clones, with 60% to 80% observed a single time. Germline CDR1 reads SGHRS; CDR2 reads YFSETQ. V was cut by 1 base and J by 0 bases, with 17 bases left in between. The CDR3 extends over 19 amino acids. Specimen: peripheral blood. The genes are TRBV5-1 and TRBJ2-6, with D possibly TRBD2 on 5 matching bases. The sequence was collected from a woman in her seventies with active or convalescent COVID-19. Here the CDR3 DNA reads TGCGCCAGCAGCTTGACTCCCACTAGTATTAGCTCTGGGGCCAACGTCCTGACTTTC. Encoded protein: CASSLTPTSISSGANVLTF. The whole variable domain, remainder taken from reference TRBV5-1 and TRBJ2-6, is KAGVTQTPRYLIKTRGQQVTLSCSPISGHRSVSWYQQTPGQGLQFLFEYFSETQRNKGNFPGRFSGRQFSNSRSEMNVSTLELGDSALYLCASSLTPTSISSGANVLTFGAGSRLTVL.